This T cell receptor beta chain comes out of a study of radiotherapy plus CTLA-4 blockade in lung cancer. CDR1 is SGDLS and CDR2 is YYNGEE in the germline V gene. The length of the CDR3 is 16 residues. J lost 1 base, V lost 2 bases, and 8 bases had no gene match. TCRdb keeps only in-frame clones here, not all; method: immunoSEQ multiplex PCR. The table shows about 80,000 clones, with under 85% occurring only once. The source is a human donor with non-small cell lung cancer who had stable disease on radiotherapy plus ipilimumab. This rearrangement joins TRBV9 to TRBJ2-7, with TRBD2 identical over 8 bases. Sequenced here: peripheral blood, sampled from a patient treated with radiotherapy plus ipilimumab. CDR3 sequence (DNA): TGTGCCAGCAGCGTCAACCCGGGACTAGGTTCCTACGAGCAGTACTTC. Translation: CASSVNPGLGSYEQYF. The whole variable domain, remainder taken from reference TRBV9 and TRBJ2-7, is DSGVTQTPKHLITATGQRVTLRCSPRSGDLSVYWYQQSLDQGLQFLIQYYNGEERAKGNILERFSAQQFPDLHSELNLSSLELGDSALYFCASSVNPGLGSYEQYFGPGTRLTVT.